Listed below are T cell receptor beta chains from one sample, sequenced in a study of technical replicates of blood from a handful of donors. Data came from immunoSEQ multiplex PCR; TCRdb stores just in-frame clones and leaves some out. The repertoire holds fewer than 85,000 clones, with approximately 94% as singletons. Material for sequencing was T cells isolated from PBMCs. The receptors were gathered from a human donor in good health. Each CDR3 is given with its conserved first and last residue. D genes are given only for firm matches. Clone sizes are given selectively: once, few, many, or a class where the clone is expanded.

cdr3_aa	cdr3_nt	v_call	clone_size	d_call	j_call
CASSLDGQYQETQYF	TGTGCCAGCAGTTTGGACGGACAGTACCAAGAGACCCAGTACTTC	TRBV7-2	-	-	TRBJ2-5
CASTSTGPYGYTF	TGTGCCAGCACGTCGACAGGCCCCTATGGCTACACCTTC	TRBV6-5	once	-	TRBJ1-2
CATSRVRQAKNTIYF	TGTGCCACCAGCAGAGTCCGTCAGGCCAAAAACACCATATATTTT	TRBV15	-	-	TRBJ1-3
CASSVDEYEQYF	TGTGCCAGCAGCGTAGACGAGTACGAGCAGTACTTC	TRBV9	-	-	TRBJ2-7
CASSLTQGANTGELFF	TGTGCCAGCAGCTTAACGCAGGGGGCGAACACCGGGGAGCTGTTTTTT	TRBV7-6	once	TRBD1	TRBJ2-2
CASIQDTEAFF	TGTGCCAGCATCCAGGACACTGAAGCTTTCTTT	TRBV7-9	-	-	TRBJ1-1
CASSVGEEAQETQYF	TGTGCCAGCAGCGTAGGGGAGGAGGCCCAAGAGACCCAGTACTTC	TRBV9	-	-	TRBJ2-5
CASSEYGGQGGNTEAFF	TGTGCCAGCAGTGAATACGGCGGACAGGGGGGGAACACTGAAGCTTTCTTT	TRBV25-1	few	TRBD1	TRBJ1-1
CASTPGRGYNEQFF	TGTGCCAGCACGCCCGGCAGGGGGTACAATGAGCAGTTCTTC	TRBV27	-	TRBD1	TRBJ2-1
CASSLRAGVTDTQYF	TGTGCCAGCAGTTTACGAGCGGGAGTAACAGATACGCAGTATTTT	TRBV28	-	TRBD2	TRBJ2-3
CASSQPLGPRPASYEQYF	TGCGCCAGCAGTCAACCGCTAGGCCCCCGGCCAGCTTCCTACGAGCAGTACTTC	TRBV23-1	-	-	TRBJ2-7
CASSLRGGGNYNEQFF	TGCGCCAGCAGCCTTCGGGGGGGCGGAAACTACAATGAGCAGTTCTTC	TRBV4-1	once	TRBD2	TRBJ2-1
CSVGGGSNQPQHF	TGCAGCGTTGGTGGGGGCAGCAATCAGCCCCAGCATTTT	TRBV29-1	-	-	TRBJ1-5
CASSFGGNYGYTF	TGTGCCAGCAGTTTCGGGGGAAACTATGGCTACACCTTC	TRBV27	-	-	TRBJ1-2
CASSRWSGITSTDTQYF	TGCGCCAGCAGCCGATGGTCAGGGATTACTAGCACAGATACGCAGTATTTT	TRBV5-1	-	-	TRBJ2-3
CASSIREARPLF	TGTGCCAGTAGTATAAGGGAGGCCCGACCGCTCTTT	TRBV19	-	-	TRBJ1-1
CASGEGRVMNTEAFF	TGTGCCAGCGGGGAGGGAAGGGTCATGAACACTGAAGCTTTCTTT	TRBV27	-	-	TRBJ1-1
CASSPTPSKTQYF	TGTGCCAGCAGCCCAACTCCGAGCAAGACCCAGTACTTC	TRBV7-2	-	-	TRBJ2-5
CASSSWEQREPRVDTQYF	TGTGCCAGCAGCTCCTGGGAGCAGCGGGAGCCCCGGGTAGATACGCAGTATTTT	TRBV13	-	TRBD2	TRBJ2-3
CASSFGVSTEAFF	TGTGCCAGCAGCTTCGGGGTCAGCACTGAAGCTTTCTTT	TRBV11-2	-	-	TRBJ1-1
CASSLGQTNEKLFF	TGTGCCAGCAGTTTAGGGCAGACTAATGAAAAACTGTTTTTT	TRBV27	-	-	TRBJ1-4
CASSLDGSGRYEQYF	TGTGCCAGCAGCTTAGATGGCAGCGGGAGGTACGAGCAGTACTTC	TRBV11-3	-	TRBD2	TRBJ2-7
CASSIGTGEGYEQYF	TGTGCCAGCAGCATAGGGACAGGGGAAGGCTACGAGCAGTACTTC	TRBV5-5	-	TRBD1	TRBJ2-7
CSANEYNEQFF	TGCAGTGCTAACGAGTACAATGAGCAGTTCTTC	TRBV20-1	-	-	TRBJ2-1
CASALPGGGSYEQYF	TGTGCCAGCGCGTTGCCGGGAGGGGGCTCCTACGAGCAGTACTTC	TRBV7-9	-	TRBD2	TRBJ2-7
CAWSPPRAGGLTYEQYF	TGTGCCTGGAGTCCCCCACGAGCGGGAGGACTCACCTACGAGCAGTACTTC	TRBV30	-	TRBD2	TRBJ2-7
CASSLEGSGHPQETQYF	TGTGCCAGCAGCTTAGAAGGGAGCGGGCACCCTCAAGAGACCCAGTACTTC	TRBV11-2	-	-	TRBJ2-5
CASSLQGNGYTF	TGTGCCAGCAGTTTACAGGGTAATGGCTACACCTTC	TRBV6-1	-	-	TRBJ1-2
CASTHSLRGGETQYF	TGTGCCAGCACCCACAGCCTGAGGGGAGGAGAGACCCAGTACTTC	TRBV2	-	-	TRBJ2-5
CASSQETSGIYEQYF	TGCGCCAGCAGCCAAGAGACTAGCGGTATCTACGAGCAGTACTTC	TRBV4-3	-	TRBD2	TRBJ2-7
CASSWDREVAQPQHF	TGTGCCAGCTCCTGGGACAGGGAAGTAGCTCAGCCCCAGCATTTT	TRBV28	-	TRBD1	TRBJ1-5
CASSVRGQWYGYTF	TGTGCCAGCAGCGTGAGAGGACAGTGGTATGGCTACACCTTC	TRBV5-6	-	-	TRBJ1-2
CASTGTSGSSYNEQFF	TGCGCCAGTACCGGGACTAGCGGTAGCTCCTACAATGAGCAGTTCTTC	TRBV10-2	-	TRBD2	TRBJ2-1
CASSQGEGRTNEKLFF	TGCGCCAGCAGCCAAGGTGAAGGGAGGACTAATGAAAAACTGTTTTTT	TRBV4-1	-	-	TRBJ1-4
CASSPNGWLTIHPGELFF	TGTGCCAGCTCACCCAACGGCTGGTTAACTATCCACCCCGGGGAGCTGTTTTTT	TRBV18	-	-	TRBJ2-2
CASSPGQGGTDTQYF	TGTGCCAGCTCACCTGGACAGGGAGGCACAGATACGCAGTATTTT	TRBV18	-	TRBD1	TRBJ2-3
CASSSQEWAANTEAFF	TGTGCCAGCAGTTCCCAAGAGTGGGCTGCGAACACTGAAGCTTTCTTT	TRBV27	-	-	TRBJ1-1
CASSLWQTNQPQHF	TGTGCCAGCAGTTTATGGCAGACAAATCAGCCCCAGCATTTT	TRBV28	-	-	TRBJ1-5
CASSESPVSYEQYF	TGTGCCAGCAGTGAATCGCCAGTCTCCTACGAGCAGTACTTC	TRBV25-1	-	-	TRBJ2-7
CASSTGQGYDTQYF	TGTGCCAGCAGTACAGGACAGGGGTACGATACGCAGTATTTT	TRBV28	-	TRBD1	TRBJ2-3
CASSLGQGASGTQYF	TGTGCCAGCAGCCTGGGACAGGGGGCGTCTGGGACCCAGTACTTC	TRBV5-5	-	TRBD1	TRBJ2-5
CASRPSGTFTDTQYF	TGTGCCAGTCGTCCTAGCGGGACCTTCACAGATACGCAGTATTTT	TRBV10-3	-	TRBD2	TRBJ2-3
CASSTGHDLSYEQYF	TGTGCCAGCAGTACAGGACACGACCTCTCCTACGAGCAGTACTTC	TRBV6-1	-	-	TRBJ2-7
CASTDVAGEQYF	TGTGCCAGCACCGACGTAGCTGGCGAGCAGTACTTC	TRBV11-3	-	-	TRBJ2-7
CASSRTGDEKLFF	TGTGCCAGCAGTAGGACAGGGGATGAAAAACTGTTTTTT	TRBV27	once	TRBD1	TRBJ1-4
CASSGLAPLGTDTQYF	TGTGCCAGCAGTGGACTAGCGCCTCTGGGCACAGATACGCAGTATTTT	TRBV2	-	TRBD2	TRBJ2-3
CASSPHGRVTYEQYF	TGTGCCAGCAGCCCACACGGGAGGGTAACCTACGAGCAGTACTTC	TRBV7-2	-	TRBD2	TRBJ2-7
CASSDEAGGPLQFF	TGTGCCAGCAGTGATGAGGCGGGAGGGCCGCTGCAGTTCTTC	TRBV6-4	-	TRBD2	TRBJ2-1
CASSPFGGTGVFEKLFF	TGTGCCAGCAGCCCTTTCGGGGGGACAGGGGTTTTTGAAAAACTGTTTTTT	TRBV9	-	TRBD1	TRBJ1-4
CASSPDSEGNTGELFF	TGTGCCAGCAGCCCTGACAGCGAAGGGAACACCGGGGAGCTGTTTTTT	TRBV7-9	-	-	TRBJ2-2
CASSDLSGQLNQPQHF	TGTGCCAGCAGTGATCTTTCGGGACAGCTAAATCAGCCCCAGCATTTT	TRBV6-1	-	TRBD1	TRBJ1-5